The text below deals with one T cell receptor beta chain. This record belongs to a study of blood T cell repertoires in COVID-19. Study-level background: PBMCs, B-cell-depleted T cells, or T cells provided the cDNA or gDNA that made up the material.

Using immunoSEQ multiplex PCR, the repertoire was profiled, and TCRdb retains in-frame clones only, with some absent. The table has approximately 260,000 clones, nearly 85% seen once. This CDR3 has 15 residues. The V end lost 6 bases, the J end lost 3 bases, and 18 bases lay between the germline ends. Germline assignment: CDR1 MNHEY and CDR2 SMNVEV (reference sequence). This sequence was found in a human donor in a cohort sampled during active COVID-19. Sequenced material: peripheral blood. The V call is TRBV27, the J call TRBJ2-7; perhaps TRBD1 as D (6 bases). The DNA for the CDR3 is TGTGCCAGCAGCCCTGAGGACAGTCTTTACTACGAGCAGTACTTC. It yields the protein CASSPEDSLYYEQYF.